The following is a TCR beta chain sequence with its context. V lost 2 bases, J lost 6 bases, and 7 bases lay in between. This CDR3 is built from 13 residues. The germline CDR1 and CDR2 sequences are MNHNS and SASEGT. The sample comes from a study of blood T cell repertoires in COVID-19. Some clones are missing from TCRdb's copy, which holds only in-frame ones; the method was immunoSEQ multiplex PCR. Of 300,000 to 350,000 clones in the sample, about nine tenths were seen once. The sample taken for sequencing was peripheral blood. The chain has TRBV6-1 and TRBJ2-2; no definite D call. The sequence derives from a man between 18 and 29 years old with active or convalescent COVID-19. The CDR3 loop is CASSEPPSGELFF. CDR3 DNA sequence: TGTGCCAGCAGTGAACCCCCATCCGGGGAGCTGTTTTTT.